Included here is one T cell receptor beta chain sequence, with context. One entry per CDR3 protein results from TCRdb running MiXCR on the RT-PCR reads. The sample shows about 40,000 distinct CDR3 sequences, about 30% of them seen only once. The data belong to a study of patients and donors after allogeneic stem cell transplantation. Germline V CDR1 and CDR2: DFQATT, SNEGSKA (reference sequence). The CDR3 extends over 12 amino acids. The V end was cut by 7 bases, the J end by 3 bases, with 11 bases between. This chain links TRBV20-1 with TRBJ2-3, with D tentatively TRBD2 (6 bases). This sequence was found in a human donor who was either an allogeneic HSCT recipient or a stem cell or donor lymphocyte infusion donor (not recorded which). It is not recorded whose cells these are; they may come from a transplant donor. Sequenced: blood, either unsorted or a sorted T cell fraction (not recorded which). The CDR3 loop reads CSGFAGTDTQYF. DNA for the CDR3: TGCAGTGGATTTGCGGGAACAGATACGCAGTATTTT.